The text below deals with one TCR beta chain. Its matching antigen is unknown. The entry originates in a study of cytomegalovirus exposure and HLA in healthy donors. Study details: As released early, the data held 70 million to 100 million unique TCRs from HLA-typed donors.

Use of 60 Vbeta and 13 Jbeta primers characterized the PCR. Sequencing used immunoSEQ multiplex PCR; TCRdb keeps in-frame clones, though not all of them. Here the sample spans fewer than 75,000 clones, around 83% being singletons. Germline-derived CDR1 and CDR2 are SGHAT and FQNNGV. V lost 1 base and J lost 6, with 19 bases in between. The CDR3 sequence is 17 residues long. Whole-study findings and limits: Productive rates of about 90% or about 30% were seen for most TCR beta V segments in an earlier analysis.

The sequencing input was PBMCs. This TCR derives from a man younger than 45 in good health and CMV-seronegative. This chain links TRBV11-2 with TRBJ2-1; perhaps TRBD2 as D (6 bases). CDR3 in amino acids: CASSLGFRLAKLNEQFF. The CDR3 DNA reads TGTGCCAGCAGCTTAGGTTTCCGTCTAGCGAAGCTCAATGAGCAGTTCTTC.